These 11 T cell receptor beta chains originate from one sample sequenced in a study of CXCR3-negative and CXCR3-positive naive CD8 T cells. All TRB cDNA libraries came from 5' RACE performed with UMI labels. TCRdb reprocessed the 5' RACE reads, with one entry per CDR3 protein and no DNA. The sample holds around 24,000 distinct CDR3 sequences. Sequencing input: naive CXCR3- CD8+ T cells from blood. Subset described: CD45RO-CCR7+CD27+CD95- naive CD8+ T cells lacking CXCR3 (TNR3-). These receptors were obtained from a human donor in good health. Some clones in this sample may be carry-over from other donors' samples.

CDR3: CASSLSIQGRDEQYF. This rearrangement joins TRBV7-6 to TRBJ2-7; TCRdb proposes TRBD1, but this gene call is untestable without DNA. CDR3 length: 15 residues. In germline, CDR1 is SGHVS, CDR2 FNYEAQ.

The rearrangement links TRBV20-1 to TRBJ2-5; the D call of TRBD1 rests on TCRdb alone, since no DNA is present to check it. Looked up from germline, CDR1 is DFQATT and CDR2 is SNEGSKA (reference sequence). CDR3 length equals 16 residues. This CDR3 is CSARPNRQGRQETQYF.

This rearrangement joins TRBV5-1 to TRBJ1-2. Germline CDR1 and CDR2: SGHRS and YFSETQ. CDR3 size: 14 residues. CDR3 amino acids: CASSLAGINYGYTF.

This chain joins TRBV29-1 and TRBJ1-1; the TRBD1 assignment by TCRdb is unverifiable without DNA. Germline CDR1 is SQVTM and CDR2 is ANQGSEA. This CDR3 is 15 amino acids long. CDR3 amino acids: CSVPGTGKMQREAFF.

The CDR3 sequence is CASSQDSRSSGNTIYF. V and J are TRBV4-3 and TRBJ1-3. Germline V gives CDR1 LGHNA, CDR2 YSLEER. CDR3 length: 16 amino acids.

The CDR3 loop reads CSVVAGAGTGELFF. The genes are TRBV29-1 and TRBJ2-2; the D call from TCRdb, TRBD2, cannot be confirmed without DNA. This CDR3 has 14 residues. Germline V gene lookup returns CDR1 SQVTM and CDR2 ANQGSEA.

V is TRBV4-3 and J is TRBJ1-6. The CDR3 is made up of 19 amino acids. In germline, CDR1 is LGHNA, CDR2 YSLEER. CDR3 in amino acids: CASSQESLVGSSYNSPLHF.

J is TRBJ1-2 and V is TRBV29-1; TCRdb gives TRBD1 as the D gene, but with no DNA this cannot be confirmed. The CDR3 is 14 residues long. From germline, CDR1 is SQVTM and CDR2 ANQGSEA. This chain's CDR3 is CSGGTGGESYGYTF.

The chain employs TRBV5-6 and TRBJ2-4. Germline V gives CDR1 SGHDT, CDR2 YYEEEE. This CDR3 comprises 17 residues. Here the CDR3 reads CASSLGVYGETWNIQYF.

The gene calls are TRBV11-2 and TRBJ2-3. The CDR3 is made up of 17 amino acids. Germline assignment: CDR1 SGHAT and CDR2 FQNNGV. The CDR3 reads CASSLGVSWTSTDTQYF.

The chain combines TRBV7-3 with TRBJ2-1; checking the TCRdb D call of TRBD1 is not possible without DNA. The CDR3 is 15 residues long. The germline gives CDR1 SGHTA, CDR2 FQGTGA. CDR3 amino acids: CASSPSGQGAYEQFF. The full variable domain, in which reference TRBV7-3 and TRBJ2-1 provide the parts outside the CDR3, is GAGVSQTPSNKVTEKGKYVELRCDPISGHTALYWYRQSLGQGPEFLIYFQGTGAADDSGLPNDRFFAVRPEGSVSTLKIQRTERGDSAVYLCASSPSGQGAYEQFFGPGTRLTVL.